Listed below are T cell receptor beta chains from one sample, sequenced in a study of T cell changes during pregnancy in multiple sclerosis. Assay: immunoSEQ multiplex PCR; the TCRdb copy retains only in-frame clones and omits some. This table has tens of thousands of clones, around 90% appearing once. Sequenced here: peripheral blood, sampled in the first trimester of pregnancy. The receptors derive from a female donor in good health, enrolled as a control in a pregnancy study. The CDR3 runs from the conserved cysteine through the conserved F or W. The D gene is left open where the match is weak. Only part of the rows carry a size: once, few, many, or a class if the clone is expanded.

V gene,D gene,clone size,J gene,CDR3 DNA,CDR3 protein
TRBV4-1,TRBD1,NA,TRBJ2-7,TGCGCCAGCAGCCAAGATCGGACAGGGAGTCTTCCCTACGAGCAGTACTTC,CASSQDRTGSLPYEQYF
TRBV9,TRBD2,NA,TRBJ2-7,TGTGCCAGCAGCGGGGGGACTAGCTCCTACGAGCAGTACTTC,CASSGGTSSYEQYF
TRBV11-3,NA,NA,TRBJ2-2,TGTGCCAGCAGCTCTCCGGAGGCGAACACCGGGGAGCTGTTTTTT,CASSSPEANTGELFF
TRBV9,NA,NA,TRBJ1-3,TGTGCCAGCAGCGCCCGGAGGCGGGAGGCGGACACCATATATTTT,CASSARRREADTIYF
TRBV5-1,NA,once,TRBJ1-1,TGCGCCAGCAGCACTACGAACACTGAAGCTTTCTTT,CASSTTNTEAFF
TRBV2,NA,NA,TRBJ2-5,TGTGCCAGCACAGGGGAGGGGAAGACCCAGTACTTC,CASTGEGKTQYF
TRBV7-2,TRBD2,NA,TRBJ2-3,TGTGCCAGCAGCTTAGTTCGGGCTTCGGGGGGGACAACAGATACGCAGTATTTT,CASSLVRASGGTTDTQYF
TRBV6-5,NA,NA,TRBJ2-6,TGTGCCAGCAGTTACAGGGGCTCTGGGGCCAACGTCCTGACTTTC,CASSYRGSGANVLTF
TRBV14,TRBD2,NA,TRBJ2-5,TGTGCCAGCAGCCAAGATACAGCGGGGGGGTACGAGACCCAGTACTTC,CASSQDTAGGYETQYF
TRBV5-1,TRBD1,NA,TRBJ2-3,TGCGCCAGCAGCTTGGGGACAGGAGCTACTAAGGGCACAGATACGCAGTATTTT,CASSLGTGATKGTDTQYF
TRBV28,NA,once,TRBJ1-6,TGTGCCAGCAGCTCTGGACAGTGGGAAGTTTCACCCCTCCACTTT,CASSSGQWEVSPLHF
TRBV7-6,TRBD2,NA,TRBJ2-3,TGTGCCAGCAGCGCGCGGACTAGCGGAACAGATACGCAGTATTTT,CASSARTSGTDTQYF
TRBV12-1,NA,NA,TRBJ2-5,TGTGCCAGCAGCCCGGGACGGTCGAGCCTAGCGGCTAAGACCCGAGAGACCCAGTACTTC,CASSPGRSSLAAKTRETQYF
TRBV6-1,NA,NA,TRBJ2-3,TGTGCCAGCCAGGGAACAGATACGCAGTATTTT,CASQGTDTQYF
TRBV6-5,NA,NA,TRBJ1-3,TGTGCCAGCAGTTACTTCTCCGGGACAACTGGAAACACCATATATTTT,CASSYFSGTTGNTIYF
TRBV7-2,NA,NA,TRBJ2-7,TGTGCCAGCACGCTCGGGGGTGCCTACGAGCAGTACTTC,CASTLGGAYEQYF
TRBV7-9,NA,NA,TRBJ1-4,TGTGCCAGCAGCCCCAGACAGGTTCGAGTTGGTGAAAAACTGTTTTTT,CASSPRQVRVGEKLFF